The rows below give T cell receptor beta chains drawn from one sample of a study of CD8 T cells in Susac syndrome. From the immunoSEQ multiplex PCR reads, TCRdb called clonotypes with MiXCR, one entry per CDR3 protein. The sample consists of 120,000 to 150,000 distinct CDR3 sequences, approximately 93% of them appearing once. The source material was CD4+ T cells from PBMCs. The receptors were sampled from a human donor in good health. CDR3s include the opening cysteine and the closing phenylalanine or tryptophan. D genes are given only for firm matches.

J gene | V gene | D gene | CDR3 protein | CDR3 DNA
TRBJ2-3 | TRBV4-1 | . | CASSPRLLGLGTDTQYF | TGCGCCAGCAGCCCCCGACTATTGGGGCTTGGCACAGATACGCAGTATTTT
TRBJ2-6 | TRBV5-4 | . | CASSTGSGANVLTF | TGTGCCAGCAGTACAGGGTCAGGGGCCAACGTCCTGACTTTC
TRBJ1-1 | TRBV18 | TRBD1 | CASSADRLTEAFF | TGTGCCAGCTCAGCGGACAGGTTAACTGAAGCTTTCTTT
TRBJ2-3 | TRBV10-2 | TRBD2 | CASRGREGRVNTQYF | TGCGCCAGCAGAGGACGGGAGGGCCGTGTGAATACGCAGTATTTT
TRBJ2-7 | TRBV18 | TRBD1 | CASSPGTGAAYEQYF | TGTGCCAGCTCACCCGGGACAGGGGCGGCCTACGAGCAGTACTTC
TRBJ1-1 | TRBV11-2 | . | CASSNPMNTEAFF | TGTGCCAGCAGCAATCCAATGAACACTGAAGCTTTCTTT
TRBJ2-5 | TRBV7-9 | TRBD1 | CASSPTGGGQETQYF | TGTGCCAGCAGCCCAACAGGGGGCGGCCAAGAGACCCAGTACTTC
TRBJ2-4 | TRBV20-1 | . | CSARGPEALGHIQYF | TGCAGTGCTAGAGGCCCAGAGGCACTAGGTCACATTCAGTACTTC
TRBJ1-2 | TRBV23-1 | . | CASSQSSRTVQSLHNYGYTF | TGCGCCAGCAGTCAATCAAGTCGGACAGTGCAAAGCCTCCATAACTATGGCTACACCTTC
TRBJ1-1 | TRBV18 | . | CATGEGSDTEAFF | TGTGCCACCGGGGAGGGATCGGACACTGAAGCTTTCTTT
TRBJ2-3 | TRBV7-9 | . | CASSLSTASTDTQYF | TGTGCCAGCAGCTTAAGTACCGCTAGCACAGATACGCAGTATTTT
TRBJ2-4 | TRBV12-3/TRBV12-4 | . | CASSLGELAIQYF | TGTGCCAGCAGTTTAGGGGAGTTGGCGATTCAGTACTTC
TRBJ1-6 | TRBV3-1 | . | CASSHRDQNSPLHF | TGTGCCAGCAGCCATCGGGATCAGAATTCACCCCTCCACTTT